This TCR beta chain originates from a study of vaccination and CD4 T cells after COVID-19. Across the study: The study enrolled six male and four female convalescents, two of whom were Hispanic.

Comments on this clonotype: Its antigen is not known.

CDR1 and CDR2 (germline): SNHLY, FYNNEI. The CDR3 length is 17 residues. V was trimmed by 3 bases and J by 4 bases, leaving 19 bases between them. Documented time point: late sampling 161 to 241 days after vaccination in three convalescent patients. Described treatment: roughly 10-day PBMC culture with coronavirus spike peptide pools or control peptides (ViraFEST assay). Negative selection was the method that isolated CD4+ T cells after 10 days of culture. Scientists ran DNA taken from cultured CD4+ T cells through the Oncomine TCR Beta short-read assay for sequencing. TCRdb reprocessed the PCR reads via MiXCR and lists one record per CDR3 protein. The sample comprises over 20,000 distinct CDR3 sequences, approximately 33% of which are singletons, and about 3% rests with the top ten.

V usage is TRBV2 and J usage is TRBJ1-5, with D tentatively TRBD1 (5 bases). The TCR comes from a human donor who had recovered from COVID-19. The sequences come from CD4+ T cells from blood, cultured in vitro, collected about 7 months after SARS-CoV-2 vaccination. CDR3 sequence reads: CASSEQGLRQSNQPQHF. The CDR3 nucleotides read TGTGCCAGCAGTGAGCAGGGCCTAAGGCAGAGTAATCAGCCCCAGCATTTT.